This T cell receptor (beta chain) was profiled in a study of cytomegalovirus exposure and HLA in healthy donors. Profiled with immunoSEQ multiplex PCR; TCRdb holds only in-frame clones, not every one. The sample comprises some 240,000 clones, over 65% of which are singletons, and roughly 5.5% rests with the top ten. A remark on this clone: Its antigen is currently unknown.

The CDR3 runs to 15 residues. Germline CDR1 and CDR2: SGHAT and FQNNGV. V was cut by 2 bases and J by 1 base, with 10 bases left in between. General observations from the study: First-cohort TCR clusters were later found to tend to co-occur in the 120 or so validation repertoires.

This clonotype was obtained from a woman in her late teens or twenties in good health and CMV-seronegative. Sequencing was carried out using PBMCs. The chain is built from TRBV11-2 and TRBJ2-3; no clear D. The CDR3 DNA sequence: TGTGCCAGCAGCTTACCCCATCGGGGCACAGATACGCAGTATTTT. Translated: CASSLPHRGTDTQYF.